The entry below describes one T cell receptor beta chain. Only in-frame clones appear in the TCRdb table, and some are missing; sequencing was by immunoSEQ multiplex PCR. The sample includes hundreds of thousands of clones, approximately 95% seen only once; the top ten take approximately 0.02%. The data belong to a study of shared T cell receptors in the human thymus. Per germline, CDR1 MNHEY and CDR2 SVGAGI. There are 14 residues in the CDR3. V dropped 6 bases and J dropped 7; count of bases not matched to a gene: 6. The specimen sequenced was thymocytes. The receptor was isolated from a human donor. The chain has TRBV6-5 and TRBJ2-7, with 13 bases lining up with TRBD2. CDR3 loop: CASSRRTSGREQYF. As DNA, the CDR3 is TGTGCCAGCAGCCGTAGGACTAGCGGGAGAGAGCAGTACTTC.